Below are 17 T cell receptor beta chains sequenced from a single sample in a study of blood T cell repertoires in COVID-19. Method: immunoSEQ multiplex PCR; TCRdb's copy keeps in-frame clones and lacks some. This table has about 200,000 clones, approximately 84% appearing once. The specimen was peripheral blood. Every receptor here comes from a woman at least 80 years old with COVID-19, enrolled during active disease.

This clone was observed a handful of times. This rearrangement joins TRBV6-5 to TRBJ1-1; D possibly corresponds to TRBD1 (6 bases). Per the germline V gene, CDR1 is MNHEY and CDR2 is SVGAGI. The CDR3 is made up of 15 amino acids. Trimming took 6 bases from V and 1 from J, leaving 15 bases between them. CDR3 amino acids: CASSIQGGANTEAFF. For the CDR3, the DNA is TGTGCCAGCAGCATACAGGGTGGAGCGAACACTGAAGCTTTCTTT.

The chain combines TRBV9 with TRBJ1-6, with D possibly TRBD1 on 5 matching bases. CDR1 SGDLS and CDR2 YYNGEE come from the germline V gene. This CDR3 is 15 amino acids long. Trimming removed 0 bases at V and 12 bases at J, with 16 bases between. The CDR3 DNA reads as TGTGCCAGCAGCGTAGATGCAGGGTCACTGGTACCCCTCCACTTT. Protein sequence: CASSVDAGSLVPLHF.

The rearrangement uses TRBV5-3 and TRBJ2-1; possible D gene TRBD2, 5 bases. TRBV5-3 is marked as an open reading frame, function uncertain. The germline V and J ends were trimmed by 6 bases and 0 bases, with 13 bases remaining between them. The CDR3 spans 15 residues. CDR3 bases: TGTGCCAGAACTGGCAGCGGCCCCTCCTACAATGAGCAGTTCTTC. Its protein is CARTGSGPSYNEQFF.

This rearrangement joins TRBV6-5 to TRBJ1-1; D might be TRBD1 (5 bases). Trimming cost V 1 base and J 3 bases, with 15 bases left between them. Germline V gives CDR1 MNHEY, CDR2 SVGAGI. The CDR3 is 16 amino acids. CDR3 amino acids: CASSYYPIGTHTEAFF. CDR3 in DNA: TGTGCCAGCAGTTACTACCCAATCGGGACTCACACTGAAGCTTTCTTT.

This chain links TRBV6-1 with TRBJ2-3, with 9 bases lining up with TRBD2. The V and J ends lost 1 base and 0 bases, in that order; junction bases with no gene match: 5. The CDR3 has 17 residues. Germline V lookup: CDR1 MNHNS, CDR2 SASEGT. CDR3 region: CASSEVRLAGSTDTQYF. The CDR3 DNA is TGTGCCAGCAGTGAAGTTCGGCTAGCGGGGAGCACAGATACGCAGTATTTT.

The V and J genes are TRBV6-5 and TRBJ1-3; no firm D call. The V end lost 6 bases, the J end lost 4 bases, and 16 bases lay between the germline ends. This CDR3 region has 15 residues. CDR1 is MNHEY, CDR2 SVGAGI, per germline. The CDR3 loop reads CASSSGGLGGNTIYF. The CDR3 nucleotides read TGTGCCAGCAGCTCGGGAGGGTTGGGAGGAAACACCATATATTTT.

On this clone: Other DNA sequences from this sample encode an identical CDR3 as well. The V gene is TRBV4-1, the J gene TRBJ2-7; 14 bases line up with TRBD2. Germline CDR1 is MGHRA and CDR2 is YSYEKL. V lost 3 bases, J lost 4 bases, and 2 bases stayed unmatched. This CDR3 spans 15 amino acids. CDR3 nucleotides: TGCGCCAGCAGCCATGGGACTAGCGGGAGTTACGAGCAGTACTTC. Translation: CASSHGTSGSYEQYF.

This clone was found once. V and J are TRBV6-5 and TRBJ1-3; no clear D. Germline CDR1 MNHEY, CDR2 SVGAGI. V lost 2 bases, J lost 0 bases, and 8 bases lay in between. This CDR3 region has 15 residues. The CDR3 DNA reads as TGTGCCAGCAGTTACGCGGGCCTCTCTGGAAACACCATATATTTT. Translation: CASSYAGLSGNTIYF.

The CDR3 DNA reads TGTGCCAGCAGTTTTTTCGGCGGGAGTGAAAGTGAGCAGTTCTTC. Its translation is CASSFFGGSESEQFF. V and J are TRBV28 and TRBJ2-1; 7 nucleotides agree with TRBD2. There are 15 residues in the CDR3. V gave up 3 bases and J gave up 9 bases; unmatched junction bases: 11. Looked up from germline, CDR1 is MDHEN and CDR2 is SYDVKM.

The CDR3 loop reads CASAPGLAGTEQFF. CDR3 nucleotide sequence: TGCGCCAGCGCCCCCGGACTAGCGGGGACTGAGCAGTTCTTC. The rearrangement links TRBV5-1 to TRBJ2-1, with 12 bases fitting TRBD2. This CDR3 has 14 amino acids. J gave up 9 bases and V 7 bases, and 8 bases lay outside the gene matches. Germline lookup yields CDR1 SGHRS and CDR2 YFSETQ.

This chain joins TRBV5-8 and TRBJ1-5; D possibly corresponds to TRBD1 (6 bases). Germline CDR1 and CDR2: SGHTS and YDEGEE. The CDR3 has 12 residues. V was trimmed by 5 bases and J by 7 bases, leaving 10 bases between them. The CDR3 DNA is TGTGCCAGCAGGGAAAGGGGGCAGCCCCAGCATTTT. Protein: CASRERGQPQHF.

This sequence joins TRBV19 and TRBJ2-7, with D perhaps matching TRBD1 (6 bases). From germline, CDR1 is LNHDA and CDR2 SQIVND (reference sequence). With 6 bases removed from V and 2 bases from J, the gap between germline ends came to 17 bases. This CDR3 contains 15 residues. This CDR3 reads CASSMAEDRAYEQYF. Here the CDR3 DNA reads TGTGCCAGTAGCATGGCTGAGGACAGAGCCTACGAGCAGTACTTC. The full variable domain, rest sourced from reference TRBV19 and TRBJ2-7, is DGGITQSPKYLFRKEGQNVTLSCEQNLNHDAMYWYRQDPGQGLRLIYYSQIVNDFQKGDIAEGYSVSREKKESFPLTVTSAQKNPTAFYLCASSMAEDRAYEQYFGPGTRLTVT.

This clone showed up just once. V usage is TRBV6-5 and J usage is TRBJ1-6; possible D gene TRBD1, 6 bases. CDR3 length: 15 amino acids. Trimming removed 6 bases at V and 6 bases at J, with 15 bases between. Germline-derived CDR1 and CDR2 are MNHEY and SVGAGI. CDR3 loop: CASRDGGQINSPLHF. CDR3 nucleotides: TGTGCCAGCAGGGACGGGGGGCAGATTAATTCACCCCTCCACTTT.

The CDR3 protein is CASRVSGNSPLHF. The DNA for the CDR3 is TGTGCCAGCAGGGTGTCGGGTAATTCACCCCTCCACTTT. V gene TRBV28 combines with J gene TRBJ1-6; D unresolved. The CDR3 totals 13 residues. The V gene lost 6 bases and the J gene lost 6 bases, with 9 bases spanning the gap. Per germline, CDR1 MDHEN and CDR2 SYDVKM.

This CDR3 reads CASRSTGGAVSGELFF. The CDR3 nucleotides are TGTGCCAGCAGGTCTACGGGGGGGGCGGTTAGCGGGGAGCTGTTTTTT. V usage is TRBV3-1 (or the pseudogene TRBV3-2) and J usage is TRBJ2-2, with TRBD2 matching over 8 bases. The CDR3 is 16 residues long. The germline V gene encodes CDR1 LGHDT and CDR2 YNNKEL (reference sequence). V trimming: 6 bases; J trimming: 7 bases; junction bases outside the gene matches: 13.

The chain employs TRBV19 and TRBJ2-2, with D perhaps matching TRBD2 (5 bases). This CDR3 region has 15 residues. Trimming took off 9 bases at V and 2 bases at J, with 16 bases between the two ends. Germline-derived CDR1 and CDR2 are LNHDA and SQIVND (reference sequence). The CDR3, as DNA: TGTGCCAGCATAGATGAGCGGAAAAACACCGGGGAGCTGTTTTTT. It translates to CASIDERKNTGELFF.

The chain joins TRBV6-5 to TRBJ1-5; no firm D call. V was clipped by 9 bases and J by 5 bases, with 8 bases between them. In germline, CDR1 is MNHEY, CDR2 SVGAGI. This CDR3 is built from 11 residues. CDR3 sequence: CASSRDQPQHF. For the CDR3, the DNA is TGTGCCAGTTCGAGGGATCAGCCCCAGCATTTT.